This T cell receptor beta chain is from a study of blood T cell repertoires in COVID-19. Each participant's cohort was designated according to participant-reported clinical history. Original processing notes: Counts of nucleated cells, estimated from reference gene primer amplification, were obtained. The table came from immunoSEQ multiplex PCR; TCRdb's copy has only in-frame clones and leaves some out. V and J calls and clone size are those listed in that table; D and trimming were worked out from the DNA. The table records about 470,000 clones, about 90% of them present only once. This CDR3 spans 15 amino acids. CDR1 LGHNA and CDR2 YNFKEQ come from the germline V gene. The V gene lost 0 bases and the J gene lost 5 bases, with 13 bases spanning the gap.

Sequences were obtained from PBMCs or T cells enriched from blood (not recorded which). The source of this sequence is a woman aged 18-30 years who had recovered from COVID-19. This rearrangement joins TRBV4-2 to TRBJ2-5; tentatively, D is TRBD2 (5 bases). This CDR3 reads CASSQDSGVEETQYF. The CDR3 DNA reads TGTGCCAGCAGCCAAGATTCCGGGGTAGAGGAGACCCAGTACTTC.